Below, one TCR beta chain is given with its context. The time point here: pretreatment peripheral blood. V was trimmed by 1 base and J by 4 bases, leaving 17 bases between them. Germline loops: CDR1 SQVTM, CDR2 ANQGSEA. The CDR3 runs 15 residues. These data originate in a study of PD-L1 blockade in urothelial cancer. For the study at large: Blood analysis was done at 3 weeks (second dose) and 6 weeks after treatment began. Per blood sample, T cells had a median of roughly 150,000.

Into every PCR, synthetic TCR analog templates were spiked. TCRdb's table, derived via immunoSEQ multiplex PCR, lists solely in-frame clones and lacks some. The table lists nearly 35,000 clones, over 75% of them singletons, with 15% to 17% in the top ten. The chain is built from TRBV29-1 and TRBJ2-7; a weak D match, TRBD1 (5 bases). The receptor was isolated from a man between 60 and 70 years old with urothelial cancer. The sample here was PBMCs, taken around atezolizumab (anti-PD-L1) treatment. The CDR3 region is CSVEATDIGSYEQYF. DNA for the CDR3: TGCAGCGTTGAAGCCACGGACATCGGGTCTTACGAGCAGTACTTC.